These T cell receptor beta chains were read from a single sample in a study of OX40 agonist ivuxolimab in advanced cancers. Assay: immunoSEQ multiplex PCR; the TCRdb copy retains only in-frame clones and omits some. In the table there are around 69,000 clones, 75% to 85% of which are singletons. The input for sequencing was CD4+ or CD8+ T cells sorted from blood, taken in a trial of the OX40 agonist ivuxolimab. The source is an adult with an advanced solid tumor such as melanoma, head and neck, liver or kidney cancer. The conserved cysteine and the conserved F or W are not part of the CDR3 here. The order of the fields is CDR3 protein, CDR3 length, clone size, V gene, D gene. The D gene is left open where the match is weak. A row's size may be missing; if present it is once, few, many or a size class.

ASSLLGMGDTQY	12	.	TRBV28	.
ASSFLSTSDEQY	12	.	TRBV28	.
ASSLGAGGFYEQY	13	once	TRBV7-2	TRBD1
ASSFEANNQPQH	12	.	TRBV27	.
AISDRLSNEKLF	12	few	TRBV10-3	.
ASSAGLQNGYT	11	.	TRBV5-6	.
SVVGGHEQY	9	once	TRBV29-1	.
ASSVSSASSYNEQF	14	.	TRBV9	.
ASSLVGVSNQPQH	13	.	TRBV7-8	.
ASRPSY	6	.	TRBV2	.
ARSGGSLETQY	11	.	TRBV5-3	.
ASSPHVSTSTDTQY	14	.	TRBV4-2	.
ASSRQGHTEAF	11	.	TRBV7-2	TRBD1